A selection of T cell receptor beta chains follows, all from one sample in a study of CD8 T cells in ankylosing spondylitis. One entry per CDR3 protein, called by TCRdb with MiXCR from the 5' RACE reads. The repertoire has some 90,000 distinct CDR3 sequences, around 25% of them found once; the top ten carry around 59%. Sequenced: blood, either unsorted or a sorted T cell fraction (not recorded which). The receptors were sampled from a male donor with ankylosing spondylitis or in good health (not recorded which). Both conserved end residues are part of each CDR3. D genes are given only for firm matches. Size values are once, few and many counts, or a class for expanded clones, and some rows have none.

CASSLQGSYEQYF	TGCGCCAGCAGCTTGCAAGGGTCCTACGAGCAGTACTTC	TRBV5-1	.	.	TRBJ2-7
CSAIFSTARRQFF	TGCAGTGCTATCTTCTCGACAGCCCGGAGGCAGTTCTTC	TRBV20-1	few	.	TRBJ2-1
CSADRDGGYEQYF	TGCAGCGCAGACAGGGACGGAGGGTACGAGCAGTACTTC	TRBV29-1	.	.	TRBJ2-7
CASSTSGAYNEQFF	TGTGCCAGCTCAACTAGCGGGGCATACAATGAGCAGTTCTTC	TRBV18	.	TRBD2	TRBJ2-1
CASSAGRKETQYF	TGTGCCAGCAGTGCGGGACGAAAAGAGACCCAGTACTTC	TRBV6-2/TRBV6-3	few	.	TRBJ2-5
CASSQDPSSNEQFF	TGCGCCAGCAGCCAAGATCCGTCTTCCAATGAGCAGTTCTTC	TRBV4-1	.	.	TRBJ2-1
CASSLDFDSGRETQYF	TGCGCCAGCAGCTTGGATTTCGATAGCGGGAGGGAGACCCAGTACTTC	TRBV5-1	few	TRBD2	TRBJ2-5
CASSFSVGEQFF	TGTGCCAGCAGTTTTTCGGTGGGCGAGCAGTTCTTC	TRBV12-3/TRBV12-4	.	.	TRBJ2-1
CSARVGQRNQPQHF	TGCAGTGCTAGAGTGGGACAGCGGAATCAGCCCCAGCATTTT	TRBV20-1	.	TRBD1	TRBJ1-5
CAISGVAYNEQFF	TGTGCCATCAGCGGGGTGGCCTACAATGAGCAGTTCTTC	TRBV10-3	.	.	TRBJ2-1
CASSTQTSGRANEQFF	TGTGCCAGCAGCACCCAGACTAGCGGGAGAGCAAATGAGCAGTTCTTC	TRBV9	.	TRBD2	TRBJ2-1
CSVEGDVDTEAFF	TGCAGCGTTGAGGGTGATGTCGACACTGAAGCTTTCTTT	TRBV29-1	.	.	TRBJ1-1
CASSHRGGTNTGELFF	TGCGCCAGCAGCCATAGGGGGGGCACGAACACCGGGGAGCTGTTTTTT	TRBV5-1	few	.	TRBJ2-2
CAISGTDTQYF	TGTGCCATCAGTGGGACAGATACGCAGTATTTT	TRBV10-3	many	.	TRBJ2-3
CATQGSGANVLTF	TGTGCCACACAGGGTTCTGGGGCCAACGTCCTGACTTTC	TRBV24-1	.	.	TRBJ2-6
CASRPPIGVEADTQYF	TGTGCCAGCAGGCCCCCGATTGGGGTAGAAGCAGATACGCAGTATTTT	TRBV12-3/TRBV12-4	.	.	TRBJ2-3
CASRGAGEAFF	TGCGCCAGCAGGGGGGCCGGTGAAGCTTTCTTT	TRBV10-2	.	.	TRBJ1-1
CASSLQEETQYF	TGTGCCAGCTCACTACAGGAAGAGACCCAGTACTTC	TRBV18	few	.	TRBJ2-5
CSVGRTGTGVLGEAFF	TGCAGCGTTGGGCGAACCGGGACCGGGGTTTTGGGTGAAGCTTTCTTT	TRBV29-1	.	.	TRBJ1-1
CASSSFQGDEQFF	TGTGCCAGCAGCTCTTTCCAGGGGGATGAGCAGTTCTTC	TRBV5-5	few	TRBD1	TRBJ2-1
CSVVMDRDVIQYF	TGCAGCGTGGTAATGGACAGGGACGTAATTCAGTACTTC	TRBV29-1	few	TRBD1	TRBJ2-4
CSVGGIYEQYF	TGCAGCGTTGGGGGGATCTACGAGCAGTACTTC	TRBV29-1	few	.	TRBJ2-7
CASSLQGGPAAGEKLFF	TGCGCCAGCAGCCTCCAGGGGGGGCCGGCAGCAGGGGAAAAACTGTTTTTT	TRBV5-1	.	TRBD1	TRBJ1-4
CAISDDKGDQPQHF	TGTGCCATCAGTGATGACAAGGGGGATCAGCCCCAGCATTTT	TRBV10-3	.	.	TRBJ1-5
CASSAPPLATNTDTQYF	TGTGCCAGCTCCGCCCCCCCACTAGCGACAAACACAGATACGCAGTATTTT	TRBV2	.	TRBD2	TRBJ2-3
CASSFGGEQYNEQFF	TGTGCCAGCAGTTTCGGGGGCGAACAGTACAATGAGCAGTTCTTC	TRBV27	.	.	TRBJ2-1
CASSEREQDEQYF	TGTGCCAGCAGCGAGCGGGAGCAAGACGAGCAGTACTTC	TRBV3-1	.	TRBD2	TRBJ2-7
CSAWGGGNTDTQYF	TGCAGTGCTTGGGGCGGGGGGAACACAGATACGCAGTATTTT	TRBV20-1	many	TRBD2	TRBJ2-3
CASSVGMGDSPLHF	TGTGCCAGCAGCGTAGGAATGGGGGATTCACCCCTCCACTTT	TRBV9	few	.	TRBJ1-6
CASSPGLAGVDEQYF	TGTGCCAGCAGCCCGGGACTAGCGGGAGTCGACGAGCAGTACTTC	TRBV11-2	many	TRBD2	TRBJ2-7
CASSPGQGFNQPQHF	TGTGCCAGCAGTCCGGGACAGGGATTCAATCAGCCCCAGCATTTT	TRBV6-1	.	TRBD1	TRBJ1-5
CASSFGISGNNEQFF	TGTGCCAGCAGCTTTGGTATTAGCGGAAACAATGAGCAGTTCTTC	TRBV5-6	.	.	TRBJ2-1
CASSLAGQGGYTF	TGTGCCAGCAGCTTGGCGGGACAGGGTGGCTACACCTTC	TRBV7-9	.	TRBD1	TRBJ1-2
CSAAFTPGWSRGNEQFF	TGCAGTGCTGCCTTCACCCCGGGGTGGAGCCGTGGCAATGAGCAGTTCTTC	TRBV20-1	many	.	TRBJ2-1
CASSSWTELDTQYF	TGTGCCAGCAGCTCCTGGACGGAACTGGATACGCAGTATTTT	TRBV7-9	few	.	TRBJ2-3
CSVLRTSDTQYF	TGCAGCGTTCTTAGAACTTCGGATACGCAGTATTTT	TRBV29-1	.	.	TRBJ2-3
CASSLPAHVEQFF	TGTGCCAGCAGCTTACCGGCTCACGTTGAGCAGTTCTTC	TRBV7-9	many	.	TRBJ2-1
CASRDNRGSTDTQYF	TGTGCCAGTAGGGACAACAGGGGGTCGACAGATACGCAGTATTTT	TRBV19	.	TRBD1	TRBJ2-3
CASTSYREGELFF	TGTGCCAGCACCAGTTACAGGGAAGGGGAGCTGTTTTTT	TRBV27	.	.	TRBJ2-2
CASSYSGDRLYEQYF	TGTGCCAGCAGTTACTCGGGGGACAGGCTCTACGAGCAGTACTTC	TRBV6-5	few	TRBD1	TRBJ2-7
CASSEAGDFPLHF	TGTGCCAGCAGTGAAGCCGGGGATTTTCCCCTCCACTTT	TRBV2	.	.	TRBJ1-6
CASSLGSVGNEQFF	TGTGCCAGCAGCTTGGGTAGCGTAGGAAATGAGCAGTTCTTC	TRBV7-2	few	.	TRBJ2-1
CASSYGGGGYGYTF	TGTGCCAGCAGTTACGGAGGGGGCGGCTATGGCTACACCTTC	TRBV6-5	.	TRBD1	TRBJ1-2
CATSRGVLSEDTQYF	TGTGCCACCAGCCGCGGGGTACTCTCCGAAGATACGCAGTATTTT	TRBV15	.	.	TRBJ2-3
CASSPFDRDTEAFF	TGCGCCAGCAGCCCCTTTGACAGGGACACTGAAGCTTTCTTT	TRBV5-1	few	TRBD1	TRBJ1-1